This record concerns one T cell receptor (beta chain) sequence. Reverse transcription used roughly 0.45 to 1 ug RNA and random hexamers. By means of immunoSEQ multiplex PCR, TCR beta CDR3 spanning 54 Vbeta and 13 Jbeta underwent amplification. TCRdb re-called the immunoSEQ multiplex PCR reads through MiXCR, storing one row per CDR3 protein. Of 240,000 or so distinct CDR3 sequences in the sample, 90% to 96% are singletons; the top ten hold approximately 0.1%. This sample was taken from a study of CD8 T cells in Susac syndrome. Negative isolation yielded CD8+ and CD4+ T cells; FACS enriched TEMRA cells. This clonotype was sampled from a human donor with Susac syndrome. The sequencing input was CD4+ T cells from PBMCs.

The DNA for the CDR3 is TGTGCCAGCAGCCCCCGGGGGACTAGCGGGAGGGGAAACAATGAGCAGTTCTTC. This gives the protein CASSPRGTSGRGNNEQFF. The V gene is TRBV3-1, the J gene TRBJ2-1, with 16 bases matching TRBD2. The CDR3 length is 18 residues. Germline lookup yields CDR1 LGHDT and CDR2 YNNKEL (reference sequence). The junction had 8 bases not matched to a gene; V was cut back by 4 bases and J by 5 bases.